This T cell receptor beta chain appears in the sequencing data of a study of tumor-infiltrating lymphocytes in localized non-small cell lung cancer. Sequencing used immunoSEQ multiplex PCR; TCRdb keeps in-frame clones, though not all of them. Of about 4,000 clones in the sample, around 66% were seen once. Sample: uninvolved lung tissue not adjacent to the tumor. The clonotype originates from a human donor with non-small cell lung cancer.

CDR3 in DNA: TGTGCCAGCAGCTTCACCGGGACGGGAAATTCACCCCTCCACTTT. This codes for CASSFTGTGNSPLHF. V gene TRBV7-2 combines with J gene TRBJ1-6, with D maybe TRBD1 (5 bases). Germline loops: CDR1 SGHTA, CDR2 FQGNSA. Trimming shortened V by 3 bases and J by 7 bases, and 13 bases separated the two germline ends. The CDR3 spans 15 residues.